The text below deals with one TCR beta chain. No cognate antigen has been identified for it. Base qualities are not provided; no much larger clone lies one nucleotide away. These data are taken from a study of cytomegalovirus exposure and HLA in healthy donors (dated 2017 in TCRdb). For context, the study as a whole: An earlier analysis of approximately 640 of the donors reported approximately 300 Gb of sequence data and 117 million unique TCR beta sequences from 150 million to 200 million T cells. An early release that covered some 640 HLA-typed donors contained approximately 290 gigabases of sequencing data and 75 million to 100 million unique TCR sequences. Of the roughly 400 genotyped donors, over 70% fell in the genetic ancestry cluster associated with self-reported Caucasian donors. The study aimed to test whether signatures of past pathogen exposure could be identified by cataloging public T cell receptors. The study profiled the T cell repertoires of under 700 subjects by immunosequencing and related them to cytomegalovirus serostatus. Besides the first cohort of roughly 660 subjects, a separate validation cohort made up of 120 different subjects was used. High-throughput TCR immunosequencing, statistical association of individual TCRs with disease status, and machine learning were combined to predict cytomegalovirus infection status. A later analysis re-examined previously published TCR beta repertoires from 600 to 700 donors and added high-resolution HLA genotyping to investigate patterns of TCR occurrence. In the later analysis, no new phenotypic data were used to find candidate immune exposures; instead, reliance was placed on TCR beta sequences and their occurrence across donors. In an earlier analysis of 587 of the donors, high-throughput TCR beta sequencing was used to judge whether each TCR beta V gene segment behaved as functional or pseudogenic. Donor age, sex, ethnicity and CMV serostatus were collected together with the repertoire data. Genome-wide SNP genotypes for about 55% of the roughly 670 donors were used in a later genetic analysis, which treated that subset as a discovery cohort. All discovery cohort repertoires had been generated using a single sequencing platform. HLA typing covered class I and class II loci at four-digit resolution. The number of donors typed differed by locus, with about 629-630 for A, B, C, DRB1 and DQB1, roughly 520 for DQA1, about 610 for DPA1, and some 450 for DPB1. Roughly 5 DR-DQ haplotypes were handled as single units for association and clustering, since linkage in the cohort was strong. Across some 400 genotyped donors of the cohort, an average of about 220,000 unique TCR beta nucleotide sequences per donor were sequenced, and approximately 17% of those sequences were non-productive. What the study reported, not specific to this receptor: Approximately 16 rarely observed V segments, including chromosome 9 orphons, were excluded from the earlier analysis of about 600 of the donors because counts were too low. According to a later analysis, TCR association rates differed among HLA loci, with DRB1 alleles showing the most associated TCRs and HLA-C alleles showing the fewest. A later genetic analysis reported fewer N-insertions in productive TCRs among donors in an Asian-associated ancestry cluster than the roughly 700-donor mean. For the cohort, immune exposure information was limited to CMV serostatus. This cohort had only TCR beta chains sequenced, and the lack of alpha or paired-chain data limited which features could be detected. A further reported finding was that TCR beta sequences accurately predicted the HLA-A and HLA-B alleles for most subjects in the first cohort. Presence/absence analyses assumed roughly uniform sequencing depth across donors, an assumption that may not hold. Correlated functional status among segregating V segments might reflect linkage disequilibrium, but an unknown experimental factor could not be ruled out. While some public TCRs were present in many individuals, most TCR sequences turned up only very rarely across donors. An association between a missense DCLRE1C variant and V-gene and J-gene trimming of TCR beta chains was found in a later genetic analysis and replicated in an independent cohort. In an earlier analysis of 587 of the donors, most TCR beta V segments appeared in productive rearrangements about 87% or about 30% of the time, broadly matching IMGT annotations. Cytomegalovirus status was reported to be diagnosed by the classifier with high specificity and sensitivity in both the original and validation cohorts. The authors suggested that the approach could potentially be extended to other disease states and immunological phenotypes. A later analysis found that HLA-associated TCR beta chains were more clonally expanded and had lower generation probabilities than equally common non-associated chains. At a false discovery rate of 0.05, a later analysis linked 15,000 to 20,000 TCR beta sequences to specific HLA alleles. A group of highly shared sequence variants was considered likely to be a technical artifact of the sequencing pipeline. The 87-base-pair reads could not distinguish some IMGT-functional V segments, including TRBV6-2 and TRBV6-3, so those segments were excluded. The study listed 150 to 200 TCR beta chains as associated with cytomegalovirus. Three of the identified cytomegalovirus-associated TCR beta chains were confirmed in vitro to be specific for cytomegalovirus antigens. Most CMV-associated TCR beta chains appeared to be HLA-restricted in a later analysis, and the HLA associations seemed to be driven largely by CMV exposure. Strong co-occurrence of HLA alleles, especially DR and DQ, made assigning TCR associations to individual alleles difficult. Because HLA typing was unavailable for some donors at each locus, only the typed subset was used in association tests. According to a later analysis, parvovirus B19, influenza, CMV and Epstein-Barr virus appeared linked to several top co-occurrence clusters.

The CDR3 sequence holds 14 residues, the cysteine and phenylalanine included. Only the CDR3 DNA stays, 42 bases, in frame from base 1. Taken from the germline V gene, the CDR1 and CDR2 loops are SGHTS and YDEGEE. V and J are trimmed by 8 bases and 2 bases, and the gene matches miss 8 bases of the junction. The cohort comprised 710 or so healthy bone marrow donors. Cohort members were all nominally healthy when sampled, although unrecorded immune exposures were likely present. The donor was CMV seropositive and was included in the group of 250 to 300 seropositive cohort members. Every donor gave a peripheral blood sample, and the peripheral blood mononuclear cells from that sample were used for TCR beta sequencing. The Qiagen DNeasy Blood Extraction Kit was used to extract genomic DNA from the blood cell samples. The library was built by means of the immunoSEQ multiplex PCR assay. For the multiplex PCR, a mixture combining 60 forward primers for TCR Vbeta segments and 13 reverse primers for TCR Jbeta segments was used. The CDR3 region of rearranged TCR beta genes was amplified from genomic DNA by a multiplex PCR assay. Amplified TCR beta libraries were sequenced as 87-base-pair reads on the Illumina HiSeq System. From the authors' description of their analysis: A later analysis counted approximately 84 million unique TCR beta chains across the approximately 700 repertoires, and 9.5 million to 11 million of these chains were shared by at least two donors. Raw reads were error-corrected and collapsed into unique sequences by a nearest-neighbor algorithm in which closely related sequences were merged to remove PCR and sequencing errors. Alignment of CDR3 sequences to IMGT reference sequences was used to assign V, D and J gene segments. Each retained sequence needed at least a six-nucleotide match to both a V gene segment and a J gene segment. A rearrangement counted as productive if the CDR3 had no stop codons and remained in frame with V and J, and every other rearrangement counted as non-productive. Following IMGT convention, CDR3 was defined as the stretch from the second conserved V-encoded cysteine up to the conserved J-encoded phenylalanine. In an earlier analysis of roughly 580 of the donors, sequences lacking an unambiguous match to a single V gene segment were excluded. In an earlier analysis of roughly 500 of the donors, V segments were called functional above 56.7% productive rearrangements and were called segregating when the between-donor standard deviation exceeded 5%. To diagnose cytomegalovirus status from the catalog of TCR beta chain sequences, a statistical classification framework was built. In a later analysis, V and J genes were assigned by comparing TCR nucleotide sequences against IMGT/GENE-DB human TR gene sequences. In a later analysis, CDR3 sequences and most-parsimonious VDJ recombination scenarios were assigned using the TCRdist pipeline. In a later analysis, each TCR beta chain was defined by its CDR3 amino acid sequence together with its V-gene family, and reads lacking a unique V-gene family were excluded. In a later analysis, 550 to 650 highly shared, low-generation-probability nucleotide sequences were removed to address suspected cross-contamination and a sequencing artifact. In a later analysis, a clonal expansion index was calculated for each public chain from normalized within-repertoire ranks of inferred template counts. In a later analysis, generation probabilities were computed using a VDJ recombination model fitted to out-of-frame rearrangements, and the results were checked against IGoR. A later analysis scored TCR-TCR, TCR-HLA and TCR-CMV co-occurrence with hypergeometric tests, applying a repertoire-size bias correction to TCR pairs. A later analysis estimated false discovery rates by permuting HLA or CMV assignments 20 times. In a later analysis, co-occurring TCRs were grouped with DBSCAN, and TCRdist sequence similarity was added when clustering was performed within HLA-allele-positive subsets. Repertoires with fewer than 30,000 or more than 120,000 public chains were left out of co-occurrence clustering, as were five repertoires with anomalous nucleotide sharing. In its TCRdb copy, this immuneACCESS table keeps in-frame sequences only and misses some clones. Where compared with another copy, unresolved V genes explain less than half of these, and the others have no known cause. D and trimming were read from the DNA, whereas the V and J calls and clone size are those reported in that table. The sample has 78,000 or so clones on record, around 62% of them singletons. 4% to 5.5% of the sample is in the top ten clones.

Sequencing input: PBMCs. This TCR came from a male donor in good health and CMV-seropositive. The chain is encoded by TRBV5-8 joined to TRBJ1-1; 8 bases in between match TRBD1. The CDR3 is CARRRPGGNTEAFF. The bases are TGTGCCAGGAGAAGGCCAGGGGGCAACACTGAAGCTTTCTTT.